This TCR beta chain appears in the sequencing data of a study of beta chain features in type 1 diabetes. General study findings and limits: Reduced insertions and increased deletions marked VDJ junctions in type 1 diabetes patients. All four CD4+ subsets of Type 1 diabetes patients contained TCRB CDR3s that were moderately but significantly shorter.

The V gene's germline CDR1 is SGHTA and CDR2 FQGNSA. The ends were cut back, 0 bases at V and 6 bases at J, with 12 bases in the middle. The CDR3 runs 15 residues. Naive, central memory, regulatory and stem cell-like memory cells within the CD4+ compartment were sorted using CD45RO/CCR7/CD25/CD127/CD95/CD27. Populations isolated by sorting all had purity greater than 95%. Expressed TCRB transcripts got sequenced, as all isolated RNA was reverse transcribed. TCRdb's copy holds only in-frame clones and misses some; the assay was immunoSEQ multiplex PCR. The table shows around 340,000 clones, with approximately 9.7% occurring only once. With regard to this clone: Its matching antigen is unknown.

This rearrangement joins TRBV7-2 to TRBJ1-5; D unclear. Sequencing input: central memory CD4+ T cells from blood. This TCR was recovered from a man aged 25 to 45 with type 1 diabetes. CDR3 DNA: TGTGCCAGCAGCTTAGCGGGGTCCCCCAGTCAGCCCCAGCATTTT. Amino acid sequence: CASSLAGSPSQPQHF.